A single sample gave rise to the 14 T cell receptor beta chains below, sequenced in a study of CD8 T cells in ankylosing spondylitis. TCRdb independently ran MiXCR on the 5' RACE reads; one entry per CDR3 protein. The table records about 250,000 distinct CDR3 sequences, 30% to 40% of them present only once. The sequencing sample was made of blood, either unsorted or a sorted T cell fraction (not recorded which). Receptor source: a male donor with ankylosing spondylitis or in good health (not recorded which).

In this sample, this clonotype turned up once. V is TRBV6-5 and J is TRBJ2-1; the D gene is possibly TRBD1 (5 bases). Deletions cut 4 bases from V and 2 bases from J, with 15 bases between. Germline assignment: CDR1 MNHEY and CDR2 SVGAGI. This CDR3 comprises 16 residues. CDR3 in amino acids: CASSSIGVGPYNEQFF. CDR3 nucleotides: TGTGCCAGCAGTTCAATAGGGGTGGGGCCCTACAATGAGCAGTTCTTC.

DNA for the CDR3: TGTGCCAGCAGTTTAGGGCTAGGGGTAAAGAACATTCAGTACTTC. This gives the protein CASSLGLGVKNIQYF. V and J are TRBV27 and TRBJ2-4; D might be TRBD1 (5 bases). Germline CDR1 MNHEY, CDR2 SMNVEV (reference sequence). The V gene lost 2 bases and the J gene lost 7 bases, with 15 bases spanning the gap. This CDR3 has 15 amino acids.

The rearrangement links TRBV29-1 to TRBJ2-1; 7 bases match TRBD1. Germline trimming cut 7 bases from V and 7 bases from J; bases unmatched to any gene: 7. Germline assignment: CDR1 SQVTM and CDR2 ANQGSEA. CDR3 length: 12 amino acids. The CDR3 DNA follows: TGCAGCGCTTCGACACAGGGGAATGAGCAGTTCTTC. Translation: CSASTQGNEQFF.

This chain uses TRBV7-9 with TRBJ2-1; D may be TRBD1 or TRBD2 (6 bases each). The V gene's germline CDR1 is SEHNR and CDR2 FQNEAQ (reference sequence). The CDR3 contains 13 residues. Trimming removed 3 bases from V and 12 bases from J, with 15 bases in between. The CDR3 sequence is CASSFGGLGVQFF. Here the CDR3 DNA reads TGTGCCAGCAGCTTTGGGGGGCTCGGTGTGCAGTTCTTC. The full variable domain, completed using reference TRBV7-9 and TRBJ2-1, is DTGVSQNPRHKITKRGQNVTFRCDPISEHNRLYWYRQTLGQGPEFLTYFQNEAQLEKSRLLSDRFSAERPKGSFSTLEIQRTEQGDSAMYLCASSFGGLGVQFFGPGTRLTVL.

This clonotype was counted a few times. V usage is TRBV20-1 and J usage is TRBJ2-7; D may be TRBD1 or TRBD2 (6 bases each). CDR1 and CDR2 from the germline V gene are DFQATT and SNEGSKA (reference sequence). The CDR3 contains 14 residues. Trimming took off 6 bases at V and 7 bases at J, with 22 bases between the two ends. CDR3 region: CSAPRGDNAREQYF. DNA for the CDR3: TGCAGTGCCCCGAGGGGGGACAACGCACGAGAGCAGTACTTC.

This clonotype was detected a few times. The genes are TRBV4-2 and TRBJ2-2; D gene uncertain. Germline assignment: CDR1 LGHNA and CDR2 YNFKEQ. This CDR3 is 13 amino acids long. V lost 1 base, J lost 5 bases, and 5 bases lay in between. Here the CDR3 reads CASSQAGTGELFF. In DNA, the CDR3 is TGTGCCAGCAGCCAAGCTGGGACCGGGGAGCTGTTTTTT.

This chain uses TRBV5-4 with TRBJ2-2; D may be TRBD1 or TRBD2 (5 bases each). This CDR3 is 15 amino acids long. CDR1 is SGHNT and CDR2 is YYREEE in the germline V gene (reference sequence). V lost 1 base and J lost 5, with 12 bases in between. This CDR3 reads CASSLWGSGTGELFF. As DNA, the CDR3 is TGTGCCAGCAGCTTGTGGGGGAGTGGTACCGGGGAGCTGTTTTTT.

The chain employs TRBV20-1 and TRBJ2-3; D tentatively reads TRBD1 or TRBD2 (5 bases each). Germline lookup yields CDR1 DFQATT and CDR2 SNEGSKA (reference sequence). Trimming took off 3 bases at V and 5 bases at J, with 12 bases between the two ends. This CDR3 comprises 13 residues. This CDR3 is CSASWGLGDTQYF. The CDR3 DNA follows: TGCAGTGCTAGTTGGGGGTTGGGAGATACGCAGTATTTT.

The chain is built from TRBV27 and TRBJ2-7, with 8 bases fitting TRBD1. The CDR3 is made up of 14 amino acids. With V trimmed by 2 bases and J by 7 bases, 7 bases remained unmatched. The germline CDR1 and CDR2 sequences are MNHEY and SMNVEV (reference sequence). In DNA, the CDR3 is TGTGCCAGCAGTTTACGGCAGGGGGCCGGGGAGCAGTACTTC. It translates to CASSLRQGAGEQYF.

The chain combines TRBV20-1 with TRBJ1-5, with no clear D. V lost 6 bases, J lost 3 bases, and 18 bases lay in between. The CDR3 has 15 residues. Germline V CDR1 and CDR2: DFQATT, SNEGSKA (reference sequence). This CDR3 is CSASRSGLDNQPQHF. CDR3 DNA sequence: TGCAGTGCCAGTAGATCAGGCTTGGACAATCAGCCCCAGCATTTT.

The chain links TRBV20-1 to TRBJ2-6; D ambiguous. The CDR3 is made up of 14 amino acids. Trimming shortened V by 3 bases and J by 0 bases, and 6 bases separated the two germline ends. Germline V gene data show CDR1 as DFQATT and CDR2 as SNEGSKA (reference sequence). The CDR3 DNA reads TGCAGTGCTAGCGCAGCCTCTGGGGCCAACGTCCTGACTTTC. As protein: CSASAASGANVLTF.

J is TRBJ2-7 and V is TRBV10-3; D call uncertain. Trimming took 5 bases from V and 6 from J, leaving 11 bases between them. Germline-derived CDR1 and CDR2 are ENHRY and SYGVKD. This CDR3 comprises 12 residues. CDR3 nucleotide sequence: TGTGCCATCAGTCCCTCGATAGGCGAGCAGTACTTC. It yields the protein CAISPSIGEQYF.

The sample holds a few counts of this clonotype. The chain combines TRBV5-1 with TRBJ2-3; 8 nucleotides agree with TRBD1. Germline CDR1 is SGHRS and CDR2 is YFSETQ. The CDR3 runs to 14 residues. Germline trimming cut 2 bases from V and 3 bases from J; bases unmatched to any gene: 2. This CDR3 reads CASSFRQGTDTQYF. CDR3 nucleotides: TGCGCCAGCAGCTTTCGACAGGGGACAGATACGCAGTATTTT. The full variable domain, its missing parts supplied by reference TRBV5-1 and TRBJ2-3, is KAGVTQTPRYLIKTRGQQVTLSCSPISGHRSVSWYQQTPGQGLQFLFEYFSETQRNKGNFPGRFSGRQFSNSRSEMNVSTLELGDSALYLCASSFRQGTDTQYFGPGTRLTVL.

In this sample, this clonotype turned up a few times. The genes are TRBV29-1 and TRBJ1-1; D remains unclear. This CDR3 has 12 residues. The V gene lost 7 bases and the J gene lost 6 bases, with 15 bases spanning the gap. Germline values: CDR1 SQVTM, CDR2 ANQGSEA. CDR3 in amino acids: CSAEEGASEAFF. The CDR3 DNA reads as TGCAGCGCTGAGGAGGGAGCCTCTGAAGCTTTCTTT. The full variable domain, completed using reference TRBV29-1 and TRBJ1-1, is SAVISQKPSRDICQRGTSLTIQCQVDSQVTMMFWYRQQPGQSLTLIATANQGSEATYESGFVIDKFPISRPNLTFSTLTVSNMSPEDSSIYLCSAEEGASEAFFGQGTRLTVV.